Here is one T cell receptor beta chain with its context. Its antigen remains unidentified. One base away there is no much larger clone; base qualities are not given. The CDR3 regions of human TCRbeta chains were analyzed by immunosequencing. The study's own analysis went as follows. TCRs in the repertoires were matched against a reference library of SARS-CoV-2-specific TCRs that had been generated with the MIRA antigen-specificity platform. Breadth was defined as the fraction of unique TCRs that were SARS-CoV-2-associated. Depth was defined as the fraction of total T cells that were SARS-CoV-2-associated. Using the MIRA data, every spike-specific TCR was mapped to the spike region that the TCR reacted to and assigned to either a CD4 or a CD8 class. Log10-transformed breadth and depth values were compared by one-way ANOVA with Sidak's multiple comparisons tests. TCRdb limited this immuneACCESS table to in-frame rearrangements with V and J called. A share of clones is missing; checked studies link under half to unresolved V genes, and the rest is unexplained. The V and J calls and clone size are taken from that table; D and trimming were inferred from the DNA. In all, the sample holds 130,000 to 150,000 clones, and more than 70% of those were seen once. The ten largest make up around 1.7% of the sample.

The V end gives up 5 bases and the J end 2 bases, leaving 3 bases in the junction not matched to a gene. The germline V gene encodes CDR1 SQVTM and CDR2 ANQGSEA. From the cysteine up to the phenylalanine, the CDR3 has a length of 13 residues. CDR3 DNA only is kept here, 39 bases in frame from base 1. Per the publication, the time point label means: about 28 days (+/-7) after the second vaccine dose. AZD1222 recipients whose second dose came at about 4 weeks and those whose second dose came at about 12 weeks were combined into one group, since spike-specific TCR depth and breadth did not differ between the two schedules. Vaccinee samples came from UK trials COV001 and COV002, including a single-blind randomized controlled phase 2/3 trial of AZD1222 (ChAdOx1 nCoV-19) in healthy adults. For TCRbeta chain sequencing, PBMC samples from trial participants were taken at day 0 and at day 28 after the second dose.

The data stem from a study of T cell responses to AZD1222 COVID-19 vaccine listed by TCRdb under 2021. With respect to the entire study: TCR sequencing covered 233 trial participants: 200 to 220 given two doses of AZD1222 and 26 given two doses of MenACWY control vaccine. Trial participants were enrolled into age subgroups of 18-55, 56-69 and 70-plus years, which contained roughly 150, 30 and 60 TCR-sequenced participants, respectively. The full study reports these points: No day 14 peak-response samples were available, so repertoires were characterized only after the peak T cell response. Reportedly, almost half of the unique spike-specific TCRs recognized epitopes lying outside the regions that are mutated in the B.1.351 and B.1.1.7 variants. Conclusions about previously exposed vaccinees are limited, since just a handful of AZD1222 recipients were seropositive for SARS-CoV-2 at baseline. A significant rise in spike-specific TCR breadth and depth was observed after two AZD1222 doses relative to day 0 and relative to MenACWY recipients. The vaccine-associated CD4 TCRs covered the entire spike protein, and the dominant responses fell in regions 160-218 and 743-854. The 56-69-year group was small, and its depth increase did not reach significance, likely because of low power. Participants were mostly white British, with more females than males. The authors suggested clonal diversity may have been underestimated.

The material sequenced was peripheral blood, taken 28 days after the second AZD1222 dose. The chain joins TRBV29-1 to TRBJ2-7, with 10 junctional bases fitting TRBD2. The source of this sequence is an adult who received the AZD1222 COVID-19 vaccine. The DNA is as follows: TGCAGCGTTCTAAGCGGGAGGGCCTACGAGCAGTACTTC. Its amino acids are CSVLSGRAYEQYF.